A single sample gave rise to the 4 T cell receptor beta chains below, sequenced in a study of blood T cell repertoires in COVID-19. Clones were read by immunoSEQ multiplex PCR, and TCRdb kept only the in-frame ones, dropping some. Of 200,000 to 300,000 clones in the sample, roughly 86% are singletons; the top ten hold 0.7%. The sample was peripheral blood. The receptors derive from a human donor in a cohort sampled during active COVID-19.

This rearrangement joins TRBV9 to TRBJ2-5; TRBD2 matches 9 bases. Germline V gene lookup returns CDR1 SGDLS and CDR2 YYNGEE. J gave up 3 bases and V 4 bases, and 7 bases lay outside the gene matches. The CDR3 covers 15 residues. CDR3 sequence (DNA): TGTGCCAGCAGCTTAAGCGGGGGGCGTGAAGAGACCCAGTACTTC. Translated, it gives CASSLSGGREETQYF.

V usage is TRBV2 and J usage is TRBJ2-2; 9 nucleotides agree with TRBD2. CDR3 length: 14 amino acids. The V gene's germline CDR1 is SNHLY and CDR2 FYNNEI. The junction had 4 bases not matched to a gene; V was cut back by 8 bases and J by 3 bases. For the CDR3, the DNA is TGTGCCAGCCGACTAGCGGCCCACACCGGGGAGCTGTTTTTT. Translating it yields CASRLAAHTGELFF.

This clone was picked up a small number of times. CDR3 in DNA: TGTGCCAGTAGTATGGACAGTCAGAACACTGAAGCTTTCTTT. Encoded protein: CASSMDSQNTEAFF. This chain links TRBV19 with TRBJ1-1; possible D gene TRBD1, 6 bases. Trimming left V 3 bases short and J 1 base short, with 9 bases between. The CDR3 loop spans 14 amino acids. Germline CDR1 and CDR2: LNHDA and SQIVND (reference sequence).

This chain links TRBV5-6 with TRBJ1-2; 9 bases align to TRBD1. Per the germline V gene, CDR1 is SGHDT and CDR2 is YYEEEE. The CDR3 runs to 16 residues. J was trimmed by 0 bases and V by 5 bases; bases with no gene match: 8. The CDR3 here is CASSSRDRVSNYGYTF. The CDR3 region has the DNA TGTGCCAGCAGTTCTCGGGACAGGGTTTCTAACTATGGCTACACCTTC.